Presented here are 25 T cell receptor beta chains from one specimen sequenced in a study of vaccination and CD4 T cells after COVID-19. Documented treatment: approximately nine-day PBMC culture with coronavirus spike peptide pools or control peptides (ViraFEST assay). Scientists ran DNA taken from cultured CD4+ T cells through the Oncomine TCR Beta short-read assay for sequencing. TCRdb analysed the PCR reads with MiXCR anew, one entry per CDR3 protein. The table lists over 20,000 distinct CDR3 sequences, approximately 48% of them singletons. These receptors' antigens are unknown. Sequenced material: CD4+ T cells from blood, cultured in vitro. These TCRs come from a human donor who had recovered from COVID-19.

The V and J genes are TRBV2 and TRBJ2-5, with 11 bases matching TRBD2. V lost 6 bases to trimming and J lost 4 bases; unmatched junction nucleotides: 7. The CDR3 contains 15 residues. Germline V gene lookup returns CDR1 SNHLY and CDR2 FYNNEI. In DNA, the CDR3 is TGTGCCAGCAGAGGGAGTAGCGGGAGGGGAGAGACCCAGTACTTC. This gives the protein CASRGSSGRGETQYF. Full variable domain (remainder filled in from reference TRBV2 and TRBJ2-5): EPEVTQTPSHQVTQMGQEVILRCVPISNHLYFYWYRQILGQKVEFLVSFYNNEISEKSEIFDDQFSVERPDGSNFTLKIRSTKLEDSAMYFCASRGSSGRGETQYFGPGTRLLVL.

This clonotype was recorded a few times. This chain links TRBV18 with TRBJ1-2, with 7 bases aligning to TRBD1. V lost 6 bases and J lost 0; bases outside the gene matches: 10. CDR3 length: 16 amino acids. CDR1 and CDR2 (germline): KGHSH, LQKENI. Here the CDR3 DNA reads TGTGCCAGCTCGGGGACAGAGAACTTAGCTAACTATGGCTACACCTTC. Its protein product is CASSGTENLANYGYTF.

The DNA of the CDR3 is TGTGCCAGCAGTAACCAGGGGTTAACAGATACGCAGTATTTT. It is translated as CASSNQGLTDTQYF. The chain combines TRBV25-1 with TRBJ2-3; tentatively, D is TRBD1 (6 bases). Per the germline V gene, CDR1 is MGHDK and CDR2 is SYGVNS. The V gene lost 5 bases and the J gene lost 3 bases, with 12 bases spanning the gap. This CDR3 has 14 residues.

Comment on this clonotype: A junction boundary mismatches the germline segment, possibly from a read error. The gene calls are TRBV9 and TRBJ2-2; a weak D match, TRBD1 (6 bases). Germline V gene lookup returns CDR1 SGDLS and CDR2 YYNGEE. The CDR3 runs to 15 residues. CDR3: CASSVGHRDTRELFF. As DNA, the CDR3 is TGTGCCAGCAGCGTAGGCCACAGGGACACCCGGGAGCTGTTTTTT.

This clonotype was observed a handful of times. V is TRBV28 and J is TRBJ1-5, with D maybe TRBD1 (5 bases). V was clipped by 7 bases and J by 5 bases, with 18 bases between them. Germline lookup yields CDR1 MDHEN and CDR2 SYDVKM. This CDR3 contains 15 residues. The CDR3 nucleotides are TGTGCCAGCACCCCCCGCGGGGCGGAGTATCAGCCCCAGCATTTT. Translation: CASTPRGAEYQPQHF.

V gene TRBV12-3 or TRBV12-4 combines with J gene TRBJ1-5, with D possibly matching TRBD1 (5 bases). V shed 3 bases and J shed 2 bases, with 8 bases lying between them. CDR3 length: 14 amino acids. CDR3 amino acids: CASSFTGGNQPQHF. The CDR3 nucleotides read TGTGCCAGCAGTTTCACGGGGGGCAATCAGCCCCAGCATTTT.

This clonotype was seen only a few times. V usage is TRBV5-1 and J usage is TRBJ1-5, with D perhaps TRBD1 (5 bases). Trimming shortened V by 2 bases and J by 5 bases, and 11 bases separated the two germline ends. The CDR3 is 14 residues long. Germline V CDR1 and CDR2: SGHRS, YFSETQ. CDR3 DNA sequence: TGCGCCAGCAGCTTTGGGGGGGAGGATCAGCCCCAGCATTTT. Translated, it gives CASSFGGEDQPQHF. Looking up the rest from reference TRBV5-1 and TRBJ1-5 gives the full variable domain: KAGVTQTPRYLIKTRGQQVTLSCSPISGHRSVSWYQQTPGQGLQFLFEYFSETQRNKGNFPGRFSGRQFSNSRSEMNVSTLELGDSALYLCASSFGGEDQPQHFGDGTRLSIL.

The chain couples TRBV10-3 to TRBJ2-3; 11 bases fit TRBD1. The CDR3 has 15 amino acids. Germline values: CDR1 ENHRY, CDR2 SYGVKD. V lost 6 bases to trimming and J lost 2 bases; unmatched junction nucleotides: 4. The CDR3: CAIRPGQGVTDTQYF. The CDR3 nucleotides are TGTGCCATCAGGCCGGGACAGGGGGTCACAGATACGCAGTATTTT.

The CDR3 loop reads CASSEQSVQPQHF. CDR3 nucleotides: TGTGCCAGCAGTGAACAGTCCGTCCAGCCCCAGCATTTT. The chain couples TRBV2 to TRBJ1-5; D call uncertain. This CDR3 is built from 13 residues. Looked up from germline, CDR1 is SNHLY and CDR2 is FYNNEI. V was trimmed by 2 bases and J by 7 bases, leaving 9 bases between them.

This rearrangement joins TRBV7-2 to TRBJ1-2; 7 bases agree with TRBD1. Unmatched junction bases numbered 9, after V lost 5 bases and J lost 6 bases. The CDR3 loop spans 14 amino acids. Germline-derived CDR1 and CDR2 are SGHTA and FQGNSA. Here the CDR3 DNA reads TGTGCCAGCAGCGAACCGACAGGGTCAAATGGCTACACCTTC. It is translated as CASSEPTGSNGYTF.

The CDR3 spells CASSLVGGTNYGYTF. The CDR3 region has the DNA TGCGCCAGCAGCCTCGTAGGAGGGACTAACTATGGCTACACCTTC. The genes are TRBV5-1 and TRBJ1-2; the D is unclear. V lost 4 bases and J lost 0, with 13 bases in between. The CDR3 has 15 amino acids. Germline loops: CDR1 SGHRS, CDR2 YFSETQ.

The V call is TRBV2, the J call TRBJ2-5, with TRBD1 matching 10 bases. The CDR3 totals 15 residues. J lost 3 bases, V lost 4 bases, and 5 bases had no gene match. Germline loops: CDR1 SNHLY, CDR2 FYNNEI. CDR3 DNA: TGTGCCAGCAGTGTGCAAGGGACAGGGGAAGAGACCCAGTACTTC. Protein sequence: CASSVQGTGEETQYF.

The gene calls are TRBV28 and TRBJ1-5, with D possibly matching TRBD1 (5 bases). The CDR3 sequence is 16 residues long. Trimming cost V 6 bases and J 4 bases, with 19 bases left between them. Germline assignment: CDR1 MDHEN and CDR2 SYDVKM. The CDR3 loop is CASRSSVWGSNQPQHF. CDR3 coding DNA: TGTGCCAGCAGGTCATCTGTGTGGGGCTCGAATCAGCCCCAGCATTTT.

V and J are TRBV28 and TRBJ1-5, with 7 bases fitting TRBD1. Germline V lookup: CDR1 MDHEN, CDR2 SYDVKM. The CDR3 sequence is 14 residues long. J was trimmed by 2 bases and V by 3 bases; bases with no gene match: 1. CDR3 sequence: CASSFGTGNQPQHF. The CDR3 DNA is TGTGCCAGCAGTTTCGGGACAGGCAATCAGCCCCAGCATTTT.

This clonotype was recorded a few times. The rearrangement joins TRBV5-5 to TRBJ1-2; D not certain. Trimming removed 4 bases at V and 1 base at J, with 14 bases between. The germline CDR1 and CDR2 sequences are SGHKS and YYEKEE (reference sequence). The CDR3 runs 15 residues. In nucleotides, the CDR3 is TGTGCCAGCAGCGTGACACCGCCCTTTAACTATGGCTACACCTTC. This gives the protein CASSVTPPFNYGYTF.

J is TRBJ2-6 and V is TRBV5-1; D ambiguous. The CDR3 loop spans 15 amino acids. The V end lost 0 bases, the J end lost 2 bases, and 6 bases lay between the germline ends. In germline, CDR1 is SGHRS, CDR2 YFSETQ. The CDR3 sequence: CASSLVGPGANVLTF. For the CDR3, the DNA is TGCGCCAGCAGCTTGGTTGGCCCTGGGGCCAACGTCCTGACTTTC.

This chain uses TRBV27 with TRBJ1-4; D is unclear. CDR1 and CDR2 (germline): MNHEY, SMNVEV (reference sequence). CDR3 length equals 13 residues. The V end lost 2 bases, the J end lost 10 bases, and 11 bases lay between the germline ends. The CDR3 sequence is CASSLRAEGKLFF. The CDR3 DNA follows: TGTGCCAGCAGTTTAAGGGCAGAAGGAAAACTGTTTTTT. Using reference TRBV27 and TRBJ1-4 for the parts outside the CDR3, the full variable domain is EAQVTQNPRYLITVTGKKLTVTCSQNMNHEYMSWYRQDPGLGLRQIYYSMNVEVTDKGDVPEGYKVSRKEKRNFPLILESPSPNQTSLYFCASSLRAEGKLFFGSGTQLSVL.

This clonotype has a handful of counts. V and J are TRBV30 and TRBJ2-2, with D perhaps assigned TRBD1 or TRBD2 (5 bases each). Germline V gene sequence: CDR1 GTSNPN, CDR2 SVGIG (reference sequence). The CDR3 has 13 amino acids. V shed 4 bases and J shed 4 bases, with 10 bases lying between them. Written as DNA, the CDR3 is TGTGCCTGGACGGTGAGGGGCACCGGGGAGCTGTTTTTT. As protein: CAWTVRGTGELFF.

This chain uses TRBV18 with TRBJ2-5, with 7 nucleotides matching TRBD2. The V gene end was trimmed by 5 bases and the J gene end by 0 bases; junction bases not matched to a gene: 9. The CDR3 totals 16 residues. Germline-derived CDR1 and CDR2 are KGHSH and LQKENI. CDR3: CASSGSSGLYQETQYF. DNA for the CDR3: TGTGCCAGCTCAGGGTCTAGCGGACTGTACCAAGAGACCCAGTACTTC.

The V gene is TRBV20-1, the J gene TRBJ1-5; 7 nucleotides align to TRBD1. V was pared by 5 bases and J by 6 bases, with 16 bases of the junction left unmatched. The CDR3 is 16 amino acids. Germline V gene sequence: CDR1 DFQATT, CDR2 SNEGSKA (reference sequence). CDR3 residues: CSALKGGRGSIQPQHF. The CDR3, as DNA: TGCAGTGCTCTCAAAGGGGGCAGGGGCTCGATTCAGCCCCAGCATTTT.

V is TRBV6-2 or TRBV6-3 and J is TRBJ2-5, with TRBD2 matching over 9 bases. This CDR3 spans 15 amino acids. Germline trimming cut 2 bases from V and 5 bases from J; bases unmatched to any gene: 6. CDR1 MNHEY and CDR2 SVGEGT come from the germline V gene. DNA for the CDR3: TGTGCCAGCAGTTACGTTGCGGGAGGGCCGGAGACCCAGTACTTC. Its translation: CASSYVAGGPETQYF.

This chain joins TRBV7-2 and TRBJ1-3; D ambiguous. Trimming shortened V by 0 bases and J by 2 bases, and 2 bases separated the two germline ends. In germline, CDR1 is SGHTA, CDR2 FQGNSA. The CDR3 contains 13 residues. The CDR3 reads CASSLAAGNTIYF. The CDR3 bases are TGTGCCAGCAGCTTAGCGGCTGGAAACACCATATATTTT.

The CDR3 spells CASTAEGETQYF. CDR3 coding DNA: TGTGCCAGCACCGCCGAGGGAGAGACCCAGTACTTC. This chain uses TRBV2 with TRBJ2-5; a weak D match, TRBD2 (5 bases). The germline V gene encodes CDR1 SNHLY and CDR2 FYNNEI. The ends were cut back, 7 bases at V and 4 bases at J, with 10 bases in the middle. The CDR3 is 12 amino acids.

By share, this clonotype counts as medium-sized. The genes are TRBV19 and TRBJ1-2, with 11 bases fitting TRBD1. Per germline, CDR1 LNHDA and CDR2 SQIVND (reference sequence). The V and J ends lost 8 bases and 6 bases, in that order; junction bases with no gene match: 5. The CDR3 runs 13 residues. The CDR3 DNA reads TGTGCCAGTGGGGGGACAGGGGGTGATGGCTACACCTTC. Translated, it gives CASGGTGGDGYTF.

The chain uses TRBV5-4 and TRBJ1-2, with unresolved D. Trimming stripped 2 bases from V and 6 bases from J, with 11 bases between. Germline loops: CDR1 SGHNT, CDR2 YYREEE (reference sequence). The CDR3 sequence is 13 residues long. The CDR3 protein is CASSFTYSDGYTF. The CDR3 DNA is TGTGCCAGCAGCTTCACATACTCTGATGGCTACACCTTC.